There are a few counts of the clone carrying this T cell receptor beta chain. The antigen remains unidentified. TCRdb redid the calling of the RT-PCR reads with MiXCR, one entry per CDR3 protein. The table has roughly 520,000 distinct CDR3 sequences, 25% seen once. These data originate in a study of response to subunit inactivated influenza vaccine. V was shortened by 0 bases and J by 3 bases, with 4 bases between the two germline ends. The length of the CDR3 is 13 residues. Germline CDR1 SGHRS, CDR2 YFSETQ. Points from the study as a whole: The study's authors posited that every seasonal influenza vaccination enlists few new T cells.

This clonotype originated in a man in his fifties or sixties who received an inactivated influenza vaccine. Sequencing was performed on CD4+ T cells sorted from PBMCs, taken 4 to 6 days after vaccination. J is TRBJ1-3 and V is TRBV5-1; unclear D gene. The CDR3 is CASSLGFGNTIYF. The CDR3 nucleotides read TGCGCCAGCAGCTTGGGGTTTGGAAACACCATATATTTT. The complete variable domain, with remaining parts taken from reference TRBV5-1 and TRBJ1-3, reads KAGVTQTPRYLIKTRGQQVTLSCSPISGHRSVSWYQQTPGQGLQFLFEYFSETQRNKGNFPGRFSGRQFSNSRSEMNVSTLELGDSALYLCASSLGFGNTIYFGEGSWLTVV.